This T cell receptor (beta chain) was sequenced in a study of T cell responses to AZD1222 COVID-19 vaccine. Overall study findings and caveats: Recipients of AZD1222 seropositive at baseline numbered only 6 or 7. There were vaccine-associated CD4 TCRs across spike, dominant at 160-218 and 743-854. Two AZD1222 doses significantly raised spike-specific TCR breadth and depth over controls.

Using immunoSEQ multiplex PCR, the repertoire was profiled, and TCRdb retains in-frame clones only, with some absent. This repertoire shows under 95,000 clones, approximately 86% found once; its top ten account for around 8.2%. Points on this clone: The antigen remains unidentified.

The receptor comes from an adult in good health. Sample: peripheral blood, taken on day 0 of AZD1222 vaccination.

CDR3 in amino acids: CASSQTSGSRLVQFF. The CDR3 bases are TGTGCCAGCAGCCAGACTAGCGGGAGTAGACTCGTGCAGTTCTTC. V and J are TRBV3-1 (or the pseudogene TRBV3-2) and TRBJ2-1; 12 positions match TRBD2. The germline V gene has CDR1 LGHDT and CDR2 YNNKEL (reference sequence). This CDR3 spans 15 amino acids. With 3 bases clipped from V and 12 bases from J, the junction kept 9 bases outside the gene matches.